This is a list of T cell receptor beta chains from one sample in a study of blood T cell repertoires in COVID-19. Using immunoSEQ multiplex PCR, the repertoire was profiled, and TCRdb retains in-frame clones only, with some absent. Seen here are 68,000 or so clones, 75% to 90% observed once, and the top ten hold 2.5% to 3%. The sequenced sample was peripheral blood. Every receptor here comes from a man aged 45-65 years with acute or convalescent COVID-19. The CDR3 runs from the conserved cysteine through the conserved F or W.

V | CDR3
TRBV7-2 | CASTPVGGSEQFF
TRBV6-5 | CASSPTIYSNQPQHF
TRBV5-1 | CASRLAGTENTGELFF
TRBV6-5 | CASSYSPGAGPDEQFF
TRBV2 | CATTGDQETQYF
TRBV25-1 | CASSEFPDRGANTGELFF
TRBV10-3 | CAISHGGQGMEAFF
TRBV27 | CASSYAGQPQHF
TRBV19 | CASRRPGGSTDTQYF
TRBV6-2/TRBV6-3 | CASSDAEEYNQPQHF
TRBV5-6 | CASSSKWGLAFF
TRBV7-2 | CASSPRHLLPNSPLHF
TRBV2 | CASTWDRYFEQYF
TRBV6-6 | CASSGAYEQYF
TRBV30 | CAWSEDYRGTEAFF
TRBV6-1 | CASSEAPQGPNEKLFF
TRBV12-3/TRBV12-4 | CASMWRGNEKLFF
TRBV7-8 | CASSHLMGRGIQYF
TRBV24-1 | CATSDRTQGMNTEAFF
TRBV14 | CASSKGLAGAGGELFF
TRBV14 | CASSRGTPDAFF
TRBV6-5 | CASRSDRLNQPQHF
TRBV5-4 | CASSGLAGHSTDTQYF
TRBV6-5 | CASSSLTREGQPQHF
TRBV28 | CASRTQGGNQPQHF
TRBV6-2/TRBV6-3 | CASSKDRVLGNEQFF
TRBV7-9 | CASSLGQGFSNSPLHF
TRBV7-6 | CASGGTGTPQETQYF
TRBV14 | CASSQDRSGYTF
TRBV6-5 | CASRDGTVYEQYF
TRBV27 | CASSPITVPSNQPQHF
TRBV9 | CASSSRQGASGSPLHF
TRBV6-5 | CASQGGTSGTGTQYF
TRBV19 | CASSMAGLAGDSYEQYF
TRBV6-6 | CASSSTSGRAGELFF
TRBV7-2 | CASSPGQTNTEAFF
TRBV7-2 | CASSPVAGLNTEAFF
TRBV6-5 | CASSRTGGRNQPQHF
TRBV4-1 | CASSHRSQQAMNTEAFF
TRBV27 | CASSSAGQGLTSNQPQHF
TRBV28 | CASSPLIDLRANEKLFF
TRBV5-8 | CASSLKQGDGYTF
TRBV28 | CASSSAGGSGDIQYF
TRBV18 | CASSPPRGISGANVLTF
TRBV18 | CASSPTEAYEQYF
TRBV11-3 | CASSLGWDSAYNEQFF
TRBV18 | CASSPGLSGSGRATF
TRBV4-2 | CASSPRDTSYGYTF